This record looks at one TCR beta chain sequence and its context. Its antigen is as yet unknown. The PCR made use of 60 Vbeta and 13 Jbeta primers. Using immunoSEQ multiplex PCR, the repertoire was profiled, and TCRdb retains in-frame clones only, with some absent. Here the sample table reports tens of thousands of clones. The data originate from a study of cytomegalovirus exposure and HLA in healthy donors. General study points: Reportedly, cytomegalovirus status was diagnosed with high sensitivity and specificity.

Source material: PBMCs. The TCR was taken from a man aged 45-65 years in good health and CMV-seronegative.

This chain's CDR3 is CASSVGLVTEAFF. CDR3 DNA sequence: TGTGCCAGCAGCGTAGGGCTAGTCACTGAAGCTTTCTTT. The V gene is TRBV9, the J gene TRBJ1-1; no clear D. CDR1 is SGDLS and CDR2 is YYNGEE in the germline V gene. The CDR3 consists of 13 residues. Trimming left V 0 bases short and J 4 bases short, with 7 bases between.